The following is a T cell receptor (beta chain) sequence with its context. Trimming cost V 6 bases and J 1 base, with 9 bases left between them. CDR1 and CDR2 from the germline V gene are MNHEY and SVGAGI. This CDR3 comprises 13 residues. This sample stems from a study of blood T cell repertoires in COVID-19. Methods used by the authors: How many nucleated cells were present was estimated from reference gene primer amplification. Assay used: immunoSEQ multiplex PCR; TCRdb lists only in-frame clones, some missing. That table is the source of V, J and clone size, and D and trimming were worked out from the DNA. The sample lists some 140,000 clones; 84% were seen once.

The TCR originated in a man in his forties or fifties with acute COVID-19. The J gene is TRBJ1-1, the V gene TRBV6-5, with D uncertain. Source material: PBMCs or T cells enriched from blood (not recorded which). This CDR3 reads CASRASGNTEAFF. CDR3 DNA sequence: TGTGCCAGCAGGGCTAGTGGGAACACTGAAGCTTTCTTT.